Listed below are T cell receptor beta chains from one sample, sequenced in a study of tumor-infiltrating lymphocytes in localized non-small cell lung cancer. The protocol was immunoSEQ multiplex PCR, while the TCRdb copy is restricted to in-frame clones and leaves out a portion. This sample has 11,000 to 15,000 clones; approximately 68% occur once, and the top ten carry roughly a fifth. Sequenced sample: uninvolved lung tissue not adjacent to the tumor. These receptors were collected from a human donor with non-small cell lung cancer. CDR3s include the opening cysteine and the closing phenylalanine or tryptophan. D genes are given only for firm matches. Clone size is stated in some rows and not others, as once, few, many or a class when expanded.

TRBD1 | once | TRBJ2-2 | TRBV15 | CATSRRQGTGELFF | TGTGCCACCAGCAGACGACAGGGTACCGGGGAGCTGTTTTTT
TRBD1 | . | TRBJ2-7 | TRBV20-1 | CSARTGVEQYF | TGCAGTGCTAGGACAGGGGTCGAGCAGTACTTC
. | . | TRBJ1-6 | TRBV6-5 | CASSRETASPLHF | TGTGCCAGCAGCCGAGAGACGGCTTCACCCCTCCACTTT
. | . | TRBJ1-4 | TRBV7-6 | CASSLVSPSDKLFF | TGTGCCAGCAGCTTAGTATCACCCTCGGACAAACTGTTTTTT
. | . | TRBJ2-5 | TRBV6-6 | CASSQGGETQYF | TGTGCCAGCAGCCAAGGGGGGGAGACCCAGTACTTC
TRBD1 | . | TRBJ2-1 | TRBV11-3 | CASSSRQGRDEQFF | TGTGCCAGCAGCTCACGACAGGGGCGGGATGAGCAGTTCTTC
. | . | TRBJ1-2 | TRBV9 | CASSPRNRDQYGYTF | TGTGCCAGCAGCCCCAGAAATCGGGACCAGTATGGCTACACCTTC
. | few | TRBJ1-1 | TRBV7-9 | CASSTGPKAEAFF | TGTGCCAGCAGCACGGGACCGAAGGCTGAAGCTTTCTTT
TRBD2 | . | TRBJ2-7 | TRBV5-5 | CASSRLAGAVEQYF | TGTGCCAGCAGTCGACTAGCGGGGGCAGTCGAGCAGTACTTC
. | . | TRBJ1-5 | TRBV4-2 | CASSQGAGEGQPQHF | TGTGCCAGCAGCCAAGGGGCAGGGGAGGGTCAGCCCCAGCATTTT
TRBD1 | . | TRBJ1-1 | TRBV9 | CASSARQGNTEAFF | TGTGCCAGCAGCGCCAGACAGGGGAACACTGAAGCTTTCTTT
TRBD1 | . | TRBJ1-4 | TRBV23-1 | CASSPGQTNEKLFF | TGCGCCAGCAGCCCGGGACAGACTAATGAAAAACTGTTTTTT
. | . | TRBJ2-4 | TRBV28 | CASSLNRLAKNIQYF | TGTGCCAGCAGTTTAAATAGACTAGCCAAAAACATTCAGTACTTC
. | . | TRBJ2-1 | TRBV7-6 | CASSLVSAGAAEQFF | TGTGCCAGCAGCTTAGTTTCGGCCGGGGCCGCTGAGCAGTTCTTC
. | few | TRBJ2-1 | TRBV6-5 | CASNRDRSRNEQFF | TGTGCCAGCAACCGCGACAGGTCCCGCAATGAGCAGTTCTTC
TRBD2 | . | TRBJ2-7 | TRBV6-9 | CASRMGEGEQYF | TGTGCCAGCAGAATGGGGGAGGGCGAGCAGTACTTC
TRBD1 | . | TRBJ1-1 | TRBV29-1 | CSVDRGGFMNTEAFF | TGCAGCGTAGACAGGGGTGGGTTTATGAACACTGAAGCTTTCTTT
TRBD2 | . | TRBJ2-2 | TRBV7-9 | CASSTGGGRNTGELFF | TGTGCCAGCAGCACAGGTGGCGGGAGGAACACCGGGGAGCTGTTTTTT